Listed below are T cell receptor beta chains from one sample, sequenced in a study of T cell responses to AZD1222 COVID-19 vaccine. Clones were read by immunoSEQ multiplex PCR, and TCRdb kept only the in-frame ones, dropping some. The sample yields some 120,000 clones, about 91% seen once. The sample here was peripheral blood, taken on day 0 of AZD1222 vaccination. These receptors were obtained from an adult in good health. Each CDR3 is given with its conserved first and last residue. The order of the fields is J gene, V gene, clone size, D gene, CDR3 protein, CDR3 DNA. The D gene is left open where the match is weak. Size is stated for part of the rows, as once, few or many counts, or as a class when the clone is expanded.

J gene: TRBJ2-7
V gene: TRBV10-3
clone size: once
D gene: .
CDR3 protein: CAAQGGGSYEQYF
CDR3 DNA: TGTGCCGCACAGGGTGGTGGCTCCTACGAGCAGTACTTC

J gene: TRBJ1-6
V gene: TRBV9
clone size: .
D gene: TRBD1
CDR3 protein: CASSVAQGARDSPLHF
CDR3 DNA: TGTGCCAGCAGCGTTGCACAGGGGGCGCGGGATTCACCCCTCCACTTT

J gene: TRBJ1-1
V gene: TRBV18
clone size: .
D gene: TRBD1
CDR3 protein: CASSPRDRPNTEAFF
CDR3 DNA: TGTGCCAGCTCACCAAGGGACAGACCGAACACTGAAGCTTTCTTT

J gene: TRBJ2-3
V gene: TRBV10-3
clone size: .
D gene: .
CDR3 protein: CAISDPGLSTDTQYF
CDR3 DNA: TGTGCCATCAGTGACCCGGGACTTAGCACAGATACGCAGTATTTT

J gene: TRBJ2-7
V gene: TRBV3-1/TRBV3-2
clone size: once
D gene: .
CDR3 protein: CASSKSGVRYEQYF
CDR3 DNA: TGTGCCAGCAGCAAGTCGGGAGTCCGTTACGAGCAGTACTTC

J gene: TRBJ1-4
V gene: TRBV27
clone size: .
D gene: TRBD1
CDR3 protein: CASSPGQTTNEKLFF
CDR3 DNA: TGTGCCAGCAGTCCGGGACAGACAACTAATGAAAAACTGTTTTTT

J gene: TRBJ1-6
V gene: TRBV7-9
clone size: .
D gene: .
CDR3 protein: CASSLVAGANSPLHF
CDR3 DNA: TGTGCCAGCAGCTTAGTCGCAGGGGCAAATTCACCCCTCCACTTT

J gene: TRBJ2-1
V gene: TRBV29-1
clone size: .
D gene: .
CDR3 protein: CSVHLGLANEQFF
CDR3 DNA: TGCAGCGTTCACCTCGGGCTGGCCAATGAGCAGTTCTTC

J gene: TRBJ2-1
V gene: TRBV5-4
clone size: .
D gene: TRBD1
CDR3 protein: CASSLSGQGPNEQFF
CDR3 DNA: TGTGCCAGCAGCTTGTCTGGACAGGGCCCCAATGAGCAGTTCTTC

J gene: TRBJ1-2
V gene: TRBV19
clone size: .
D gene: .
CDR3 protein: CASSMGANYGYTF
CDR3 DNA: TGTGCCAGTAGTATGGGAGCTAACTATGGCTACACCTTC

J gene: TRBJ2-2
V gene: TRBV7-6
clone size: .
D gene: .
CDR3 protein: CASSLQGPGGVGELFF
CDR3 DNA: TGTGCCAGCAGCTTACAGGGACCCGGCGGGGTCGGGGAGCTGTTTTTT

J gene: TRBJ2-7
V gene: TRBV28
clone size: .
D gene: .
CDR3 protein: CASSLTGTPALF
CDR3 DNA: TGTGCCAGCAGTTTGACCGGGACCCCAGCGCTCTTC

J gene: TRBJ2-1
V gene: TRBV11-2
clone size: .
D gene: TRBD2
CDR3 protein: CASSLVWTSLPEQFF
CDR3 DNA: TGTGCCAGCAGCTTAGTTTGGACTAGCCTGCCTGAGCAGTTCTTC

J gene: TRBJ2-1
V gene: TRBV29-1
clone size: .
D gene: TRBD1
CDR3 protein: CSAEGDRDRASVYNEQFF
CDR3 DNA: TGCAGCGCCGAGGGGGACAGGGATCGGGCTAGCGTATACAATGAGCAGTTCTTC

J gene: TRBJ2-3
V gene: TRBV15
clone size: .
D gene: .
CDR3 protein: CATSRDRDTQYF
CDR3 DNA: TGTGCCACCAGCAGAGATCGGGATACGCAGTATTTT

J gene: TRBJ1-2
V gene: TRBV25-1
clone size: .
D gene: .
CDR3 protein: CASSKERARGYTF
CDR3 DNA: TGTGCCAGCAGTAAAGAGAGAGCCAGGGGCTACACCTTC

J gene: TRBJ1-2
V gene: TRBV5-1
clone size: .
D gene: .
CDR3 protein: CASSGTRGDYTF
CDR3 DNA: TGCGCCAGCAGCGGAACACGGGGCGACTACACCTTC

J gene: TRBJ1-6
V gene: TRBV18
clone size: .
D gene: TRBD1
CDR3 protein: CASSRDRGNSPLHF
CDR3 DNA: TGTGCCAGCTCAAGGGACAGGGGGAATTCACCCCTCCACTTT

J gene: TRBJ2-7
V gene: TRBV6-5
clone size: .
D gene: .
CDR3 protein: CASRRGRSYEQYF
CDR3 DNA: TGTGCCAGCAGACGGGGCAGGTCCTACGAGCAGTACTTC

J gene: TRBJ1-5
V gene: TRBV7-6
clone size: .
D gene: TRBD1
CDR3 protein: CASSPDRDQPQHF
CDR3 DNA: TGTGCCAGCAGCCCGGACAGGGATCAGCCCCAGCATTTT

J gene: TRBJ2-2
V gene: TRBV5-1
clone size: .
D gene: .
CDR3 protein: CASTPRDTGELFF
CDR3 DNA: TGCGCCAGCACCCCCCGGGACACCGGGGAGCTGTTTTTT

J gene: TRBJ2-1
V gene: TRBV12-3/TRBV12-4
clone size: .
D gene: .
CDR3 protein: CASSWGASVFF
CDR3 DNA: TGTGCCAGCAGTTGGGGGGCGTCTGTGTTCTTC

J gene: TRBJ1-1
V gene: TRBV5-4
clone size: .
D gene: .
CDR3 protein: CASSPREFGSTDTEAFF
CDR3 DNA: TGTGCCAGCAGCCCGAGGGAATTTGGGAGTACGGACACTGAAGCTTTCTTT

J gene: TRBJ2-7
V gene: TRBV19
clone size: .
D gene: TRBD1
CDR3 protein: CASSDQGARGEQYF
CDR3 DNA: TGTGCCAGTAGCGACCAGGGGGCGCGGGGTGAGCAGTACTTC

J gene: TRBJ2-3
V gene: TRBV6-5
clone size: .
D gene: .
CDR3 protein: CAIGGTGDTQYF
CDR3 DNA: TGTGCCATCGGGGGAACAGGAGATACGCAGTATTTT

J gene: TRBJ2-7
V gene: TRBV4-2
clone size: .
D gene: TRBD2
CDR3 protein: CASSQAGGLSSYEQYF
CDR3 DNA: TGTGCCAGCAGCCAAGCGGGAGGGCTCAGCTCCTACGAGCAGTACTTC

J gene: TRBJ2-7
V gene: TRBV7-8
clone size: .
D gene: TRBD1
CDR3 protein: CASSSAVVETGSIQTYEQYF
CDR3 DNA: TGTGCCAGCAGCTCAGCGGTCGTCGAGACAGGGTCTATACAAACCTACGAGCAGTACTTC

J gene: TRBJ1-5
V gene: TRBV19
clone size: .
D gene: .
CDR3 protein: CASSYRSNQPQHF
CDR3 DNA: TGTGCCAGTAGTTACCGTAGCAATCAGCCCCAGCATTTT

J gene: TRBJ1-3
V gene: TRBV3-1/TRBV3-2
clone size: few
D gene: .
CDR3 protein: CASSPPGTLRSGNTIYF
CDR3 DNA: TGTGCCAGCAGCCCCCCCGGGACATTGAGAAGTGGAAACACCATATATTTT

J gene: TRBJ2-5
V gene: TRBV9
clone size: once
D gene: .
CDR3 protein: CASSETSQETQYF
CDR3 DNA: TGTGCCAGCAGCGAGACTAGCCAAGAGACCCAGTACTTC

J gene: TRBJ2-6
V gene: TRBV30
clone size: .
D gene: TRBD2
CDR3 protein: CAWSPRLLAGALSSGANVLTF
CDR3 DNA: TGTGCCTGGAGTCCTCGTCTTTTAGCGGGGGCTCTCAGCTCTGGGGCCAACGTCCTGACTTTC

J gene: TRBJ2-3
V gene: TRBV19
clone size: .
D gene: TRBD2
CDR3 protein: CASRGDIVPTDTQYF
CDR3 DNA: TGTGCCAGTCGGGGGGATATAGTCCCCACAGATACGCAGTATTTT

J gene: TRBJ2-7
V gene: TRBV6-1
clone size: .
D gene: .
CDR3 protein: CASSDTYSYEQYF
CDR3 DNA: TGTGCCAGCAGTGACACTTACTCCTACGAGCAGTACTTC

J gene: TRBJ2-1
V gene: TRBV30
clone size: .
D gene: .
CDR3 protein: CAWSEDYEQFF
CDR3 DNA: TGTGCCTGGAGTGAGGATTATGAGCAGTTCTTC

J gene: TRBJ2-7
V gene: TRBV18
clone size: few
D gene: .
CDR3 protein: CASSPGQAFEQYF
CDR3 DNA: TGTGCCAGCTCACCAGGGCAGGCGTTCGAGCAGTACTTC

J gene: TRBJ1-1
V gene: TRBV27
clone size: .
D gene: .
CDR3 protein: CASSYNAGITEAFF
CDR3 DNA: TGTGCCAGCAGTTATAACGCAGGGATCACTGAAGCTTTCTTT

J gene: TRBJ1-2
V gene: TRBV6-2/TRBV6-3
clone size: once
D gene: .
CDR3 protein: CASSTRVPGYTF
CDR3 DNA: TGTGCCAGCAGTACCAGGGTTCCTGGCTACACCTTC

J gene: TRBJ2-3
V gene: TRBV19
clone size: .
D gene: TRBD2
CDR3 protein: CASSISGGGADTQYF
CDR3 DNA: TGTGCCAGTAGTATCTCGGGGGGGGGCGCAGATACGCAGTATTTT

J gene: TRBJ1-2
V gene: TRBV4-2
clone size: .
D gene: .
CDR3 protein: CASSQDTGTSGGYTF
CDR3 DNA: TGTGCCAGCAGCCAAGATACCGGGACATCGGGAGGCTACACCTTC

J gene: TRBJ1-2
V gene: TRBV6-5
clone size: .
D gene: TRBD1
CDR3 protein: CASSYSTGTYGYTF
CDR3 DNA: TGTGCCAGCAGTTATTCGACAGGGACATATGGCTACACCTTC

J gene: TRBJ1-2
V gene: TRBV19
clone size: .
D gene: TRBD1
CDR3 protein: CASTRAIPGRTGGYTF
CDR3 DNA: TGTGCCAGTACCAGAGCTATTCCGGGACGGACAGGTGGCTACACCTTC

J gene: TRBJ2-7
V gene: TRBV12-3/TRBV12-4
clone size: few
D gene: TRBD1
CDR3 protein: CASSSTGGFEQYF
CDR3 DNA: TGTGCCAGCAGTTCGACAGGGGGGTTCGAGCAGTACTTC

J gene: TRBJ2-5
V gene: TRBV5-1
clone size: .
D gene: TRBD1
CDR3 protein: CASSLNRGETQYF
CDR3 DNA: TGCGCCAGCAGCTTAAACAGGGGTGAGACCCAGTACTTC

J gene: TRBJ1-1
V gene: TRBV21-1
clone size: many
D gene: .
CDR3 protein: CASRSGRVEAFF
CDR3 DNA: TGTGCCAGCCGAAGCGGCAGGGTTGAAGCTTTCTTT

J gene: TRBJ2-7
V gene: TRBV7-9
clone size: few
D gene: .
CDR3 protein: CASSARAGPKSYEQYF
CDR3 DNA: TGTGCCAGCAGCGCGCGTGCGGGACCGAAATCCTACGAGCAGTACTTC